Below are 29 T cell receptor beta chains sequenced from a single sample in a study of cytomegalovirus exposure and HLA in healthy donors. Using immunoSEQ multiplex PCR, the repertoire was profiled, and TCRdb retains in-frame clones only, with some absent. The table has about 100,000 clones, approximately 94% seen once. The sample was PBMCs. The receptors shown here come from a woman under 30 in good health and CMV-seronegative.

The chain links TRBV7-9 to TRBJ1-6; D might be TRBD1 (6 bases). With 2 bases removed from V and 5 bases from J, the gap between germline ends came to 10 bases. There are 15 residues in the CDR3. Germline CDR1 SEHNR, CDR2 FQNEAQ (reference sequence). CDR3 nucleotide sequence: TGTGCCAGCAGCTTAAAGGGACAAGATAATTCACCCCTCCACTTT. It yields the protein CASSLKGQDNSPLHF.

This chain joins TRBV14 and TRBJ1-6, with no clear D. This CDR3 has 13 amino acids. Per the germline V gene, CDR1 is SGHDN and CDR2 is FVKESK. V dropped 6 bases and J dropped 9 bases, with 12 bases sitting between them. CDR3 protein: CASSPGEASPLHF. CDR3 bases: TGTGCCAGCAGTCCCGGGGAGGCTTCACCCCTCCACTTT.

V is TRBV5-5 and J is TRBJ2-2; D might be TRBD2 (5 bases). The CDR3 covers 14 residues. Germline values: CDR1 SGHKS, CDR2 YYEKEE (reference sequence). Trimming shortened V by 0 bases and J by 7 bases, and 10 bases separated the two germline ends. CDR3 in DNA: TGTGCCAGCAGCTTGGGGTCCGGACTCGGGGAGCTGTTTTTT. Translated, it gives CASSLGSGLGELFF.

The rearrangement joins TRBV18 to TRBJ1-5; TRBD1 matches at 7 bases. The CDR3 totals 15 residues. The J segment lost 1 base and the V segment lost 5 bases, leaving 5 bases of the junction unmatched. Germline assignment: CDR1 KGHSH and CDR2 LQKENI. This chain's CDR3 is CASSNDRVSNQPQHF. DNA for the CDR3: TGTGCCAGCTCAAACGACAGGGTAAGCAATCAGCCCCAGCATTTT.

Here the CDR3 reads CASSLDASSGANVLTF. The CDR3 DNA reads TGTGCCAGCAGCTTGGATGCCAGTTCTGGGGCCAACGTCCTGACTTTC. V is TRBV5-4 and J is TRBJ2-6; no clear D. Trimming took off 0 bases at V and 1 base at J, with 8 bases between the two ends. The germline gives CDR1 SGHNT, CDR2 YYREEE (reference sequence). CDR3 length equals 16 residues. The full variable domain, in which reference TRBV5-4 and TRBJ2-6 provide the parts outside the CDR3, is ETGVTQSPTHLIKTRGQQVTLRCSSQSGHNTVSWYQQALGQGPQFIFQYYREEENGRGNFPPRFSGLQFPNYSSELNVNALELDDSALYLCASSLDASSGANVLTFGAGSRLTVL.

The chain has TRBV15 and TRBJ2-1; 15 bases line up with TRBD2. This CDR3 comprises 16 residues. After removal of 1 base from V and 7 bases from J, the junction contained 2 bases not matched to a gene. Germline V gene data show CDR1 as LNHNV and CDR2 as YYDKDF (reference sequence). CDR3 sequence: CATSRAGLAGGNEQFF. In nucleotides, the CDR3 is TGTGCCACCAGCAGAGCTGGACTAGCGGGAGGGAATGAGCAGTTCTTC.

The chain links TRBV30 to TRBJ1-3; D not resolved. Looked up from germline, CDR1 is GTSNPN and CDR2 is SVGIG (reference sequence). This CDR3 is 14 amino acids long. V dropped 3 bases and J dropped 0 bases, with 9 bases sitting between them. CDR3 in amino acids: CAWSVTDSGNTIYF. For the CDR3, the DNA is TGTGCCTGGAGCGTCACAGACTCTGGAAACACCATATATTTT.

The V and J genes are TRBV2 and TRBJ1-4, with TRBD1 identical over 9 bases. The germline CDR1 and CDR2 sequences are SNHLY and FYNNEI. The CDR3 is made up of 14 amino acids. The V and J ends lost 2 bases and 7 bases, in that order; junction bases with no gene match: 2. In DNA, the CDR3 is TGTGCCAGCAGTGAAAGGGACAGGGCTGAAAAACTGTTTTTT. It translates to CASSERDRAEKLFF.

The CDR3 coding sequence is TGTGCCAGCAGCCAAGCACCGGGACTAGATCCCGGGGAGCTGTTTTTT. It codes for CASSQAPGLDPGELFF. The chain joins TRBV4-2 to TRBJ2-2, with 8 nucleotides matching TRBD2. V lost 1 base and J lost 6; bases outside the gene matches: 7. This CDR3 spans 16 amino acids. Germline lookup yields CDR1 LGHNA and CDR2 YNFKEQ.

CDR3 sequence: CASSESWQGAKPQHF. CDR3 nucleotide sequence: TGTGCCAGCAGTGAAAGCTGGCAGGGGGCTAAGCCCCAGCATTTT. This chain connects TRBV6-1 to TRBJ1-5; the match to TRBD1 covers 8 bases. Germline V CDR1 and CDR2: MNHNS, SASEGT. The CDR3 is made up of 15 amino acids. The ends lost 2 bases at V and 8 bases at J; junction bases unmatched: 8.

Only one count was recorded for this clone. The rearrangement links TRBV30 to TRBJ1-4, with D unclear. Germline CDR1 GTSNPN, CDR2 SVGIG (reference sequence). The CDR3 runs 12 residues. Trimming pared 3 bases from V and 14 bases from J, leaving 16 bases between. Here the CDR3 reads CAWSQVEGKLFF. CDR3 DNA sequence: TGTGCCTGGAGCCAAGTGGAGGGAAAGCTGTTTTTT.

The chain links TRBV5-1 to TRBJ1-4; the match to TRBD1 covers 7 bases. Losses at the gene ends were 3 bases for V and 5 bases for J; bases not matched to a gene: 10. The CDR3 sequence is 16 residues long. Germline V gene data show CDR1 as SGHRS and CDR2 as YFSETQ. This chain's CDR3 is CASSSSAWTGNEKLFF. The CDR3 nucleotides read TGCGCCAGCAGCTCTAGTGCCTGGACAGGCAATGAAAAACTGTTTTTT.

This rearrangement joins TRBV6-5 to TRBJ2-5, with TRBD2 matching over 8 bases. The CDR3 covers 16 residues. Germline V gives CDR1 MNHEY, CDR2 SVGAGI. Trimming removed 0 bases from V and 4 bases from J; junction bases left unmatched: 7. The CDR3 nucleotides are TGTGCCAGCAGTTACTCCGCGGGAGGACCAGGAGAGACCCAGTACTTC. Translation: CASSYSAGGPGETQYF.

The chain recombines TRBV14 with TRBJ1-1; a possible D gene is TRBD1 (5 bases). Per the germline V gene, CDR1 is SGHDN and CDR2 is FVKESK. The CDR3 totals 14 residues. Trimming left V 3 bases short and J 4 bases short, with 12 bases between. Written as DNA, the CDR3 is TGTGCCAGCAGCCACGCGGGGGGGGGCACTGAAGCTTTCTTT. Protein: CASSHAGGGTEAFF.

The rearrangement uses TRBV19 and TRBJ1-1; the D is unclear. This CDR3 region has 14 residues. Deletions cut 5 bases from V and 2 bases from J, with 12 bases between. Germline loops: CDR1 LNHDA, CDR2 SQIVND (reference sequence). In DNA, the CDR3 is TGTGCCAGTAGTCTAAACCGGGGTAACACTGAAGCTTTCTTT. Translating gives CASSLNRGNTEAFF.

This clone has only one observation. The genes are TRBV4-1 and TRBJ2-5; 11 nucleotides align to TRBD2. The V and J ends lost 5 bases and 1 base, in that order; junction bases with no gene match: 6. This CDR3 is built from 16 residues. Germline V gives CDR1 MGHRA, CDR2 YSYEKL. The CDR3 nucleotides read TGCGCCAGCAGCGGCTCTAGCGGGAGGCGCCAAGAGACCCAGTACTTC. It is translated as CASSGSSGRRQETQYF.

This sequence joins TRBV7-8 and TRBJ1-2; D possibly corresponds to TRBD1 (5 bases). The CDR3 consists of 16 residues. Per germline, CDR1 SGHVS and CDR2 FQNEAQ. Trimming pared 6 bases from V and 0 bases from J, leaving 17 bases between. The CDR3 loop is CASREGAGYSNYGYTF. In nucleotides, the CDR3 is TGTGCCAGCAGAGAAGGGGCGGGGTACTCTAACTATGGCTACACCTTC.

This clone is a singleton in its sample. V gene TRBV11-2 combines with J gene TRBJ2-1; TRBD2 might be the D (6 bases). Trimming pared 6 bases from V and 0 bases from J, leaving 18 bases between. Germline lookup yields CDR1 SGHAT and CDR2 FQNNGV. The CDR3 consists of 17 residues. The CDR3: CASRLSSGLDSYNEQFF. In DNA, the CDR3 is TGTGCCAGCAGGCTATCTTCGGGACTTGACTCCTACAATGAGCAGTTCTTC.

CDR3 nucleotide sequence: TGTGCCAGCAGCTTATTAGCGGGGACAAATGAGCAGTTCTTC. The encoded protein is CASSLLAGTNEQFF. This chain connects TRBV5-6 to TRBJ2-1; 8 positions match TRBD2. This CDR3 is built from 14 residues. The J segment lost 7 bases and the V segment lost 2 bases, leaving 5 bases of the junction unmatched. The germline V gene has CDR1 SGHDT and CDR2 YYEEEE.

The J gene is TRBJ2-7, the V gene TRBV27; TRBD2 matches 16 bases. Germline V gives CDR1 MNHEY, CDR2 SMNVEV (reference sequence). Trimming removed 3 bases from V and 2 bases from J; junction bases left unmatched: 1. CDR3 length: 16 residues. CDR3 nucleotide sequence: TGTGCCAGCAGTTTTGGGACTAGCGGGAGGGCCTACGAGCAGTACTTC. This sequence encodes CASSFGTSGRAYEQYF.

The rearrangement links TRBV29-1 to TRBJ1-2; unclear D gene. Germline V gene data show CDR1 as SQVTM and CDR2 as ANQGSEA. The CDR3 has 12 amino acids. Trimming pared 2 bases from V and 3 bases from J, leaving 7 bases between. CDR3 in DNA: TGCAGCGTTGAATCACTTGACTATGGCTACACCTTC. Protein sequence: CSVESLDYGYTF.

The chain uses TRBV7-9 and TRBJ2-1; 7 bases fit TRBD1. V trimming: 6 bases; J trimming: 5 bases; junction bases outside the gene matches: 7. The CDR3 is made up of 14 amino acids. Germline CDR1 is SEHNR and CDR2 is FQNEAQ (reference sequence). CDR3 bases: TGTGCCAGCAGAACAGGGGACAATAACAATGAGCAGTTCTTC. Protein sequence: CASRTGDNNNEQFF.

The chain links TRBV7-3 to TRBJ2-5; 7 positions match TRBD2. The CDR3 runs to 13 residues. The junction had 8 bases not matched to a gene; V was cut back by 5 bases and J by 8 bases. Germline V CDR1 and CDR2: SGHTA, FQGTGA. The CDR3 is CASSPTTGGTQYF. DNA of the CDR3: TGTGCCAGCAGCCCTACGACGGGGGGAACCCAGTACTTC.

The chain recombines TRBV11-3 with TRBJ1-1, with a possible D match to TRBD1 (5 bases). Germline CDR1 reads SGHNT; CDR2 reads YENEEA. This CDR3 spans 16 amino acids. The V end lost 1 base, the J end lost 4 bases, and 16 bases lay between the germline ends. Written as DNA, the CDR3 is TGTGCCAGCAGCTTAGCTCCCACGGGGGGACCCACTGAAGCTTTCTTT. Its translation is CASSLAPTGGPTEAFF.

The V and J genes are TRBV5-4 and TRBJ1-2; 9 bases map to TRBD1. The germline CDR1 and CDR2 sequences are SGHNT and YYREEE (reference sequence). The CDR3 loop spans 15 amino acids. J was trimmed by 2 bases and V by 4 bases; bases with no gene match: 6. CDR3 loop: CASSRQGQGNYGYTF. CDR3 coding DNA: TGTGCCAGCAGCCGCCAGGGACAGGGAAACTATGGCTACACCTTC.

The chain recombines TRBV6-1 with TRBJ1-5; tentative D call: TRBD1 (6 bases). Germline CDR1 and CDR2: MNHNS and SASEGT. Trimming removed 4 bases from V and 3 bases from J, with 13 bases in between. This CDR3 contains 15 residues. In DNA form, the CDR3 reads TGTGCCAGCAGTGGGTCCAGGGGAGTCAATCAGCCCCAGCATTTT. This codes for CASSGSRGVNQPQHF.

The gene calls are TRBV2 and TRBJ2-5, with D possibly TRBD2 on 5 matching bases. The V gene lost 5 bases and the J gene lost 4 bases, with 17 bases spanning the gap. The CDR3 runs to 15 residues. The germline V gene has CDR1 SNHLY and CDR2 FYNNEI. CDR3 region: CASSPPTERRETQYF. The CDR3 DNA sequence: TGTGCCAGCAGTCCCCCCACAGAGCGGCGAGAGACCCAGTACTTC.

This clone has just one count. The J gene is TRBJ2-5, the V gene TRBV18, with D perhaps matching TRBD2 (6 bases). CDR1 is KGHSH and CDR2 is LQKENI in the germline V gene. Trimming cost V 2 bases and J 1 base, with 11 bases left between them. CDR3 size: 15 residues. As DNA, the CDR3 is TGTGCCAGCTCACCAACCCTCGGGGGCCAAGAGACCCAGTACTTC. Translation gives CASSPTLGGQETQYF.

This chain joins TRBV7-8 and TRBJ2-1; tentative D call: TRBD1 (6 bases). V lost 0 bases and J 0 bases, leaving 12 bases between the germline ends. The CDR3 is 17 amino acids. CDR1 SGHVS and CDR2 FQNEAQ come from the germline V gene. The chain's CDR3 is CASSLARLQGSYNEQFF. The CDR3 DNA reads as TGTGCCAGCAGCTTAGCTAGGTTACAGGGCTCCTACAATGAGCAGTTCTTC.